The 8 T cell receptor beta chains in this list originate from one sample, sequenced in a study of T cells in Graves' hyperthyroidism and ophthalmopathy. Amplified regions were TCR beta CDR3 sequences from RNA transcripts. RT-PCR in the first round (using the HTBI primer set) targeted the TCR CDR3. From the multiplex PCR reads, TCRdb called clonotypes with MiXCR, one entry per CDR3 protein. The sample shows around 440,000 distinct CDR3 sequences, around 14% of them seen only once. Material for sequencing was blood. These receptors were obtained from a woman younger than 30 with Graves' hyperthyroidism.

This clonotype was counted between two and nine times. This chain joins TRBV4-1 and TRBJ2-3; either TRBD1 or TRBD2 may supply D (5 bases each). CDR1 and CDR2 from the germline V gene are MGHRA and YSYEKL. V lost 4 bases to trimming and J lost 5 bases, with 16 bases between them. This CDR3 region has 15 residues. The CDR3 loop is CASSPEASRGDTQYF. DNA of the CDR3: TGCGCCAGCAGCCCCGAGGCCTCGAGGGGAGATACGCAGTATTTT.

This clonotype was picked up a small number of times. The chain links TRBV27 to TRBJ2-4; D might be TRBD1 (6 bases). CDR3 length: 13 amino acids. In germline, CDR1 is MNHEY, CDR2 SMNVEV (reference sequence). V shed 2 bases and J shed 8 bases, with 10 bases lying between them. The chain's CDR3 is CASSLNRADIQYF. For the CDR3, the DNA is TGTGCCAGCAGTTTAAACAGGGCGGACATTCAGTACTTC.

This clonotype was detected a few times. The rearrangement uses TRBV19 and TRBJ2-1; 8 bases line up with TRBD2. CDR1 is LNHDA, CDR2 SQIVND, per germline (reference sequence). Trimming cost V 8 bases and J 0 bases; bases outside gene matches: 15. This CDR3 spans 18 amino acids. CDR3 nucleotides: TGTGCCAGTGCCCGGGGGGGGGGGGCGGTCAGCTCCTACAATGAGCAGTTCTTC. This sequence encodes CASARGGGAVSSYNEQFF.

This clonotype has ten or more counts. The chain links TRBV12-3 or TRBV12-4 to TRBJ2-3; no clear D gene. The CDR3 runs to 15 residues. Trimming shortened V by 2 bases and J by 7 bases, and 16 bases separated the two germline ends. The CDR3 nucleotides are TGTGCCAGCAGTTTAAGAATGGCAGGAAGGTATACGCAGTATTTT. Amino acid sequence: CASSLRMAGRYTQYF.

The rearrangement joins TRBV12-3 or TRBV12-4 to TRBJ1-5; 8 positions agree with TRBD1. V trimming: 6 bases; J trimming: 2 bases; junction bases outside the gene matches: 9. The CDR3 is 16 residues long. In nucleotides, the CDR3 is TGTGCCAGCAGCCGAGGACAGGGTTTTGGCAATCAGCCCCAGCATTTT. This translates into CASSRGQGFGNQPQHF.

This clonotype was seen at least ten times. The V gene is TRBV11-1, the J gene TRBJ2-7; 7 positions agree with TRBD1. The J segment lost 6 bases and the V segment lost 5 bases, leaving 10 bases of the junction unmatched. Germline V lookup: CDR1 SGHAT, CDR2 FQDESV (reference sequence). CDR3 length: 14 residues. CDR3 loop: CASSHRDRPFEQYF. DNA of the CDR3: TGTGCCAGCAGCCACCGGGACAGACCTTTCGAGCAGTACTTC.

The chain joins TRBV29-1 to TRBJ1-6; D not certain. The CDR3 is 13 amino acids. V was cut by 4 bases and J by 6 bases, with 10 bases left in between. Per germline, CDR1 SQVTM and CDR2 ANQGSEA. DNA for the CDR3: TGCAGCGTTGCTCTCACAGTTAATTCACCCCTCCACTTT. It is translated as CSVALTVNSPLHF. Using reference TRBV29-1 and TRBJ1-6 for the parts outside the CDR3, the full variable domain is SAVISQKPSRDICQRGTSLTIQCQVDSQVTMMFWYRQQPGQSLTLIATANQGSEATYESGFVIDKFPISRPNLTFSTLTVSNMSPEDSSIYLCSVALTVNSPLHFGNGTRLTVT.

V usage is TRBV20-1 and J usage is TRBJ1-6; D gene unclear. V was clipped by 1 base and J by 7 bases, with 20 bases between them. Looked up from germline, CDR1 is DFQATT and CDR2 is SNEGSKA (reference sequence). The CDR3 runs to 17 residues. The CDR3 spells CSARVPRTKGSNSPLHF. Here the CDR3 DNA reads TGCAGTGCTAGAGTCCCCCGAACGAAGGGCTCCAATTCACCCCTCCACTTT.